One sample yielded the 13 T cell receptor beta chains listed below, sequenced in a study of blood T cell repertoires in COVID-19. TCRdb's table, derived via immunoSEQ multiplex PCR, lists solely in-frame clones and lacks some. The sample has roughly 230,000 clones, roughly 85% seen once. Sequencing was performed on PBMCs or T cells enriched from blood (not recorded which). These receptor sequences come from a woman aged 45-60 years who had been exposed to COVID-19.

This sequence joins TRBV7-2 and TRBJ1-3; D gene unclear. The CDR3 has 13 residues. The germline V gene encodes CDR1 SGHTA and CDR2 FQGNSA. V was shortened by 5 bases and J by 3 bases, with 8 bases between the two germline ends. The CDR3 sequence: CASSLTIGNTIYF. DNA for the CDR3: TGTGCCAGCAGCCTAACGATTGGAAACACCATATATTTT.

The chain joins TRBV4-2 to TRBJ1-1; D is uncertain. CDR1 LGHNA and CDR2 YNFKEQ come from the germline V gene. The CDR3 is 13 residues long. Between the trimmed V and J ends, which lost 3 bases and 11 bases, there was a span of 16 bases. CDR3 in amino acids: CASSQTNQEEAFF. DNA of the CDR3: TGTGCCAGCAGCCAGACTAACCAGGAGGAGGCTTTCTTT.

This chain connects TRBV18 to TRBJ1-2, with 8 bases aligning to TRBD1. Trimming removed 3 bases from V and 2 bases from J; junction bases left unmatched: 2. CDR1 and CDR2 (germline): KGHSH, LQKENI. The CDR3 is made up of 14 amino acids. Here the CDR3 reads CASSPDRVNYGYTF. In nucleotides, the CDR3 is TGTGCCAGCTCACCGGACAGGGTCAACTATGGCTACACCTTC.

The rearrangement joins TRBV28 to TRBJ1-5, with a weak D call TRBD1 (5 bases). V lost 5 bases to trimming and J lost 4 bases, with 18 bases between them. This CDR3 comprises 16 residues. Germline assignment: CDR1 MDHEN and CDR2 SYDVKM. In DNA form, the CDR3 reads TGTGCCAGCAGTCCAAGATTGGGGCTGGGGAATCAGCCCCAGCATTTT. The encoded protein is CASSPRLGLGNQPQHF.

Here the CDR3 reads CASSQEVQTGGSPLHF. The CDR3, as DNA: TGCGCCAGCAGCCAAGAAGTCCAGACAGGGGGATCACCCCTCCACTTT. The chain links TRBV4-1 to TRBJ1-6, with TRBD1 identical over 9 bases. This CDR3 has 16 residues. The ends lost 0 bases at V and 10 bases at J; junction bases unmatched: 7. Germline CDR1 is MGHRA and CDR2 is YSYEKL.

The CDR3 sequence is CASTGNTEAFF. CDR3 coding DNA: TGCGCCAGCACGGGGAACACTGAAGCTTTCTTT. The chain is built from TRBV5-1 and TRBJ1-1; D ambiguous. There are 11 residues in the CDR3. Germline V CDR1 and CDR2: SGHRS, YFSETQ. Between the trimmed V and J ends, which lost 6 bases and 1 base, there was a span of 4 bases.

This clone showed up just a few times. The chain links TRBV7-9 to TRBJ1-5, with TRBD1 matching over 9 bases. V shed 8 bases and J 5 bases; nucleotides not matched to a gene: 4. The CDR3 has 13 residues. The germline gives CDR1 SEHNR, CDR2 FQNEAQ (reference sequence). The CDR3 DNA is TGTGCCAGCGCCGGGACAGGGCATCAGCCCCAGCATTTT. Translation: CASAGTGHQPQHF.

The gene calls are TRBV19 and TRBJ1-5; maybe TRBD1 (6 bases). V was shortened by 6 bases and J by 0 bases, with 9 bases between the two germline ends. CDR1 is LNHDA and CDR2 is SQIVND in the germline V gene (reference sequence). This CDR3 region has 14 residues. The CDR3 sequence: CASSPRGSNQPQHF. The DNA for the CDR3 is TGTGCCAGTAGCCCCAGGGGTAGCAATCAGCCCCAGCATTTT. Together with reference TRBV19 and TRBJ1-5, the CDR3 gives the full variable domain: DGGITQSPKYLFRKEGQNVTLSCEQNLNHDAMYWYRQDPGQGLRLIYYSQIVNDFQKGDIAEGYSVSREKKESFPLTVTSAQKNPTAFYLCASSPRGSNQPQHFGDGTRLSIL.

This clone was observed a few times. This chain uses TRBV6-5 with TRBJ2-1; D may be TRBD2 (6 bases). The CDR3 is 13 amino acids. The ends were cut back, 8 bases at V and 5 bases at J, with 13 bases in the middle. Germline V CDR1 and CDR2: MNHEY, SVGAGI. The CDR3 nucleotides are TGTGCCAGCTCAGCGGGTAGGCACAATGAGCAGTTCTTC. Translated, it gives CASSAGRHNEQFF.

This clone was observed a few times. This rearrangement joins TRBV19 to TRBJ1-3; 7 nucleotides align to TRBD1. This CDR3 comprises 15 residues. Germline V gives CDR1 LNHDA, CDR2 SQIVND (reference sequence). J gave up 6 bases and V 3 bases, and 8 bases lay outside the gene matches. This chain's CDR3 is CASSILSTGSNTIYF. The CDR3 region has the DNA TGTGCCAGTAGTATCCTGTCGACAGGGTCAAACACCATATATTTT.

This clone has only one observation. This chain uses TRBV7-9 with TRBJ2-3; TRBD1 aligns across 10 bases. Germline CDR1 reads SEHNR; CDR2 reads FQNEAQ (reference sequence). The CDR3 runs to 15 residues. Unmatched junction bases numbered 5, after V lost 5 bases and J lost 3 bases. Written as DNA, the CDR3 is TGTGCCAGCAGCACCCGGGACAGGGGAACAGATACGCAGTATTTT. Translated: CASSTRDRGTDTQYF.

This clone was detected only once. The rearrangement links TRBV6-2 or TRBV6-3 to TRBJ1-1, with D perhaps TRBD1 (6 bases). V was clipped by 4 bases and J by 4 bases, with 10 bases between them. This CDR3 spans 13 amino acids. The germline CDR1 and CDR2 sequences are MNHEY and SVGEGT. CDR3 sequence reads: CASSSRTATEAFF. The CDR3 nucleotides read TGTGCCAGCAGTTCGCGGACAGCCACTGAAGCTTTCTTT.

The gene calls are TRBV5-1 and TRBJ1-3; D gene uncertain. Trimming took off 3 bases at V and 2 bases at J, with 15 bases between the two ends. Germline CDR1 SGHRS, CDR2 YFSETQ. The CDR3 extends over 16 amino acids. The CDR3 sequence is CASSWTGSRTGNTIYF. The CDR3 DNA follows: TGCGCCAGCAGCTGGACCGGGAGCCGAACTGGAAACACCATATATTTT. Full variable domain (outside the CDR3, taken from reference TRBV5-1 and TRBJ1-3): KAGVTQTPRYLIKTRGQQVTLSCSPISGHRSVSWYQQTPGQGLQFLFEYFSETQRNKGNFPGRFSGRQFSNSRSEMNVSTLELGDSALYLCASSWTGSRTGNTIYFGEGSWLTVV.